This TCR beta chain emerged from a study of cytomegalovirus exposure and HLA in healthy donors. Overall study results and limits: Within the data, a cluster of highly shared sequence variants was likely a sequencing artifact.

Primers included in the PCR were 60 Vbeta and 13 Jbeta primers. TCRdb's table, derived via immunoSEQ multiplex PCR, lists solely in-frame clones and lacks some. Of tens of thousands of clones in the sample, almost 85% were seen once. Of note for this clone: Its antigen is still unknown.

The CDR3 runs to 12 residues. Trimming at V came to 5 bases and at J to 12 bases, leaving 7 bases not matched to a gene. Per germline, CDR1 PRHDT and CDR2 FYEKMQ (reference sequence). The sequence derives from a woman aged 18-30 years in good health and CMV-seropositive. J is TRBJ2-1 and V is TRBV13; TRBD2 matches 7 bases. Sequenced sample: PBMCs. The CDR3, as DNA: TGTGCCAGCAGCCAAACCGGGACTACGCAGTTCTTC. Encoded protein: CASSQTGTTQFF.